The 17 T cell receptor beta chains below all came from one sample that was sequenced in a study of Ad26.COV2.S vaccination and SARS-CoV-2 variants. Stated treatment: some 20 received Ad26.COV2.S at low or high dose, single or two shots; roughly five received placebo; per-sample allocation not given. At day 63 after the first vaccine or placebo injection, samples were drawn. The table came from immunoSEQ multiplex PCR; TCRdb's copy has only in-frame clones and leaves some out. The data hold approximately 350,000 clones, with 83% observed a single time. This sample comprised peripheral blood, obtained in a trial of Ad26.COV2.S vaccine versus placebo. The receptors shown here come from a person between 18 and 65 years old who received the Ad26.COV2.S COVID-19 vaccine or a placebo.

The CDR3 nucleotides are TGTGCCAGCTCGAGTGCGGGGTCGGCAGATACGCAGTATTTT. Translated: CASSSAGSADTQYF. V gene TRBV18 combines with J gene TRBJ2-3, with a tentative D call TRBD2 (6 bases). Germline CDR1 and CDR2: KGHSH and LQKENI. Deletions cut 6 bases from V and 4 bases from J, with 14 bases between. The CDR3 spans 14 residues.

This clone showed up just once. The rearrangement uses TRBV5-1 and TRBJ2-1, with a weak D call TRBD1 (7 bases). The CDR3 length is 15 residues. Trimming took off 1 base at V and 3 bases at J, with 11 bases between the two ends. Looked up from germline, CDR1 is SGHRS and CDR2 is YFSETQ. Here the CDR3 reads CASSLIQGGYNEQFF. For the CDR3, the DNA is TGCGCCAGCAGCTTGATTCAGGGGGGCTACAATGAGCAGTTCTTC.

This clone occurred many times. The V call is TRBV6-6, the J call TRBJ1-1; D perhaps matches TRBD1 (6 bases). Germline V CDR1 and CDR2: MNHNY, SVGAGI (reference sequence). V lost 7 bases and J 4 bases, leaving 16 bases between the germline ends. CDR3 length equals 14 residues. The CDR3 loop reads CASIAAGAVTEAFF. Here the CDR3 DNA reads TGTGCCAGCATCGCAGCAGGGGCCGTCACTGAAGCTTTCTTT.

This clone was counted a few times. This sequence joins TRBV11-2 and TRBJ2-2; 11 bases are shared with TRBD2. V gave up 4 bases and J gave up 6 bases; unmatched junction bases: 7. The germline V gene encodes CDR1 SGHAT and CDR2 FQNNGV. The CDR3 runs 16 residues. The CDR3 sequence is CASSSSSGGFAGELFF. DNA for the CDR3: TGTGCCAGCAGCTCTTCTAGCGGGGGGTTCGCCGGGGAGCTGTTTTTT.

This sequence joins TRBV11-3 and TRBJ2-2; D not certain. V lost 1 base and J lost 17, with 14 bases in between. CDR3 length: 12 amino acids. Germline V lookup: CDR1 SGHNT, CDR2 YENEEA. CDR3 amino acids: CASSLGARSGFF. CDR3 in DNA: TGTGCCAGCAGCTTAGGGGCACGGTCCGGATTTTTT.

This sequence joins TRBV6-5 and TRBJ1-6; 7 positions agree with TRBD1. Germline V lookup: CDR1 MNHEY, CDR2 SVGAGI. V lost 6 bases to trimming and J lost 5 bases; unmatched junction nucleotides: 7. There are 15 residues in the CDR3. For the CDR3, the DNA is TGTGCCAGCAGCTTCACCGGGACAGATAATTCACCCCTCCACTTT. Encoded protein: CASSFTGTDNSPLHF.

As DNA, the CDR3 is TGTGCCATCACCCCGGGGGCGGATCTCTATGGCTACACCTTC. Residues: CAITPGADLYGYTF. The chain recombines TRBV10-3 with TRBJ1-2; D may be TRBD1 (6 bases). The CDR3 is 14 amino acids. Germline loops: CDR1 ENHRY, CDR2 SYGVKD. Between the trimmed V and J ends, which lost 7 bases and 4 bases, there was a span of 16 bases.

In its sample, this clone was seen once. The rearrangement links TRBV5-5 to TRBJ1-5; 7 nucleotides agree with TRBD1. CDR3 size: 17 residues. The ends lost 2 bases at V and 6 bases at J; junction bases unmatched: 14. Germline CDR1 reads SGHKS; CDR2 reads YYEKEE (reference sequence). The CDR3 loop is CASSLDTRQGGRQPQHF. CDR3 DNA sequence: TGTGCCAGCAGCTTAGACACAAGACAGGGAGGACGTCAGCCCCAGCATTTT.

The chain carries TRBV27 and TRBJ1-6; 8 bases line up with TRBD1. V was pared by 4 bases and J by 7 bases, with 6 bases of the junction left unmatched. The CDR3 is 15 residues long. Germline V gene data show CDR1 as MNHEY and CDR2 as SMNVEV (reference sequence). The CDR3 bases are TGTGCCAGCAGTTGGGGGACAGGAGCAAATTCACCCCTCCACTTT. Its protein is CASSWGTGANSPLHF.

The CDR3 loop reads CASSDILAGGYEQYF. DNA of the CDR3: TGCGCCAGCAGTGATATCCTAGCGGGAGGGTACGAGCAGTACTTC. V gene TRBV10-2 combines with J gene TRBJ2-7, with 12 nucleotides matching TRBD2. Germline V gene lookup returns CDR1 WSHSY and CDR2 SAAADI. Trimming at V came to 3 bases and at J to 4 bases, leaving 4 bases not matched to a gene. CDR3 size: 15 residues.

In its sample, this clone was seen once. The chain links TRBV2 to TRBJ1-5, with a weak D call TRBD1 (5 bases). With 6 bases removed from V and 6 bases from J, the gap between germline ends came to 9 bases. The germline CDR1 and CDR2 sequences are SNHLY and FYNNEI. The CDR3 is 12 residues long. CDR3 coding DNA: TGTGCCAGCAGGGGGACTACTCAGCCCCAGCATTTT. Translation: CASRGTTQPQHF.

V is TRBV27 and J is TRBJ1-5, with D perhaps matching TRBD1 (5 bases). The germline V gene has CDR1 MNHEY and CDR2 SMNVEV (reference sequence). The CDR3 totals 14 residues. V was trimmed by 4 bases and J by 11 bases, leaving 18 bases between them. CDR3 coding DNA: TGTGCCAGCAGTTCCCCCTCCCGGGGGACTTCCCAGCATTTT. As protein: CASSSPSRGTSQHF.

The gene calls are TRBV27 and TRBJ2-5; 11 positions match TRBD2. In germline, CDR1 is MNHEY, CDR2 SMNVEV (reference sequence). J lost 7 bases, V lost 5 bases, and 9 bases had no gene match. This CDR3 has 15 amino acids. The CDR3 protein is CASSPAGTSGGTQYF. In DNA form, the CDR3 reads TGTGCCAGCAGTCCCGCCGGGACTAGCGGTGGGACCCAGTACTTC.

The chain carries TRBV6-1 and TRBJ1-2, with D unresolved. Germline V gives CDR1 MNHNS, CDR2 SASEGT. This CDR3 region has 13 residues. Between the trimmed V and J ends, which lost 5 bases and 1 base, there was a span of 8 bases. The CDR3 loop is CASSLEGNYGYTF. The CDR3, as DNA: TGTGCCAGCAGTTTAGAGGGTAACTATGGCTACACCTTC.

The chain uses TRBV7-9 and TRBJ2-3; D may match TRBD1 or TRBD2 (5 bases each). V was cut by 6 bases and J by 2 bases, with 15 bases left in between. Per germline, CDR1 SEHNR and CDR2 FQNEAQ (reference sequence). The length of the CDR3 is 15 residues. The CDR3 sequence: CASSFHQGVTDTQYF. Written as DNA, the CDR3 is TGTGCCAGCAGTTTCCACCAGGGAGTCACAGATACGCAGTATTTT.

The chain employs TRBV9 and TRBJ2-5, with 15 bases lining up with TRBD2. The germline gives CDR1 SGDLS, CDR2 YYNGEE. This CDR3 spans 18 amino acids. V lost 0 bases and J lost 3; bases outside the gene matches: 6. CDR3 DNA: TGTGCCAGCAGCGTAGCCTCCGGGACTAGCGGGAGGAAAGAGACCCAGTACTTC. Protein sequence: CASSVASGTSGRKETQYF.

This chain uses TRBV29-1 with TRBJ2-5; TRBD2 might be the D (6 bases). Germline V gene lookup returns CDR1 SQVTM and CDR2 ANQGSEA. V lost 4 bases and J lost 5, with 14 bases in between. The CDR3 has 13 residues. CDR3 DNA: TGCAGCGTTGCTGGAGGGAAAAGGGAGACCCAGTACTTC. This gives the protein CSVAGGKRETQYF.